This T cell receptor (beta chain) originates from a study of long-term antiretroviral therapy in people with HIV. For the study at large: Samples from the earliest time points predate the 2015 immediate-ART recommendation by about a decade.

V shed 4 bases and J shed 7 bases, with 14 bases lying between them. This CDR3 has 14 residues. Germline loops: CDR1 SNHLY, CDR2 FYNNEI. Sampling of each donor yielded at least one pre-ART PBMC sample and at least two post-ART PBMC samples. Researchers ran immunoSEQ v3.0 at survey level. Per-sample targets for sequencing were roughly 40,000-55,000 T-cell genomes. Sequenced by immunoSEQ multiplex PCR; TCRdb stores in-frame clones only, minus some. The sample lists 20,000 to 25,000 clones; roughly 80% were seen once. Sequenced here: unsorted PBMCs, sampled 0.3 years after starting antiretroviral therapy. The chain has TRBV2 and TRBJ1-5, with D uncertain. The source of this sequence is a man between 45 and 60 years old with HIV. This chain's CDR3 is CASSVEGRGQPQHF. The CDR3 DNA reads TGTGCCAGCAGTGTGGAGGGTCGGGGACAGCCCCAGCATTTT.